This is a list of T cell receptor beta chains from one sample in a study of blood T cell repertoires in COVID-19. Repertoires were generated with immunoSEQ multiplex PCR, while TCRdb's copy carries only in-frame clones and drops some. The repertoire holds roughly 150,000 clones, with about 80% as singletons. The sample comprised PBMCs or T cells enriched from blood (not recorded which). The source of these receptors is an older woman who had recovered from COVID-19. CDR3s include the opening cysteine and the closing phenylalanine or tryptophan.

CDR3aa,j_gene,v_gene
CASSQGEVLWQDGNEQYF,TRBJ2-7,TRBV14
CASSEWNRGGHQPQHF,TRBJ1-5,TRBV6-1
CASGLVTPGALGNSPLHF,TRBJ1-6,TRBV12-5
CASSQDLKGIKAFF,TRBJ1-1,TRBV4-1
CAWTPGTGVNIQYF,TRBJ2-4,TRBV30
CAWSHVTGEAFF,TRBJ1-1,TRBV30
CAWKIQGRKNTEAFF,TRBJ1-1,TRBV30
CASSLDTGGSEQFF,TRBJ2-1,TRBV7-8
CASSDRQGYGYTF,TRBJ1-2,TRBV5-1
CASSPIPGLSRGEQFF,TRBJ2-1,TRBV27
CASSLLSSNQPQHF,TRBJ1-5,TRBV27
CASSTSTGTETQYF,TRBJ2-5,TRBV6-5
CASSAQGGGNSPLHF,TRBJ1-6,TRBV19
CATSDFLEAQETQYF,TRBJ2-5,TRBV24-1
CASSQDRGEPNYGYTF,TRBJ1-2,TRBV3-1/TRBV3-2
CASSRRGVQDTQYF,TRBJ2-3,TRBV4-1
CASSFTGDQPQHF,TRBJ1-5,TRBV6-5
CASSDGTGNYGYTF,TRBJ1-2,TRBV5-1